A single sample gave rise to the 7 T cell receptor beta chains below, sequenced in a study of cytomegalovirus exposure and HLA in healthy donors. Primers included in the PCR were 60 Vbeta and 13 Jbeta primers. TCRdb's table, derived via immunoSEQ multiplex PCR, lists solely in-frame clones and lacks some. Of some 130,000 clones in the sample, around three quarters were seen once. The sample was PBMCs. The receptors come from a man younger than 40 in good health and CMV-seronegative.

The J gene is TRBJ1-5, the V gene TRBV2; 8 bases map to TRBD1. Germline V gene data show CDR1 as SNHLY and CDR2 as FYNNEI. With V trimmed by 4 bases and J by 0 bases, 8 bases remained unmatched. The length of the CDR3 is 17 residues. The CDR3 protein is CASSAQGAINSNQPQHF. The CDR3 bases are TGTGCCAGCAGTGCTCAGGGGGCTATTAATAGCAATCAGCCCCAGCATTTT.

The chain employs TRBV7-9 and TRBJ2-2; tentatively, D is TRBD2 (7 bases). The CDR3 has 15 amino acids. Germline CDR1 is SEHNR and CDR2 is FQNEAQ (reference sequence). V lost 5 bases to trimming and J lost 10 bases, with 20 bases between them. This chain's CDR3 is CASSATGGALEELFF. In DNA form, the CDR3 reads TGTGCCAGCAGCGCGACTGGGGGGGCATTGGAGGAGCTGTTTTTT.

The rearrangement joins TRBV5-1 to TRBJ1-5, with TRBD1 identical over 9 bases. V lost 4 bases to trimming and J lost 4 bases; unmatched junction nucleotides: 6. Looked up from germline, CDR1 is SGHRS and CDR2 is YFSETQ. This CDR3 has 15 residues. CDR3 nucleotides: TGCGCCAGCAGCATATGGACAGGGGATAATCAGCCCCAGCATTTT. Amino acid sequence: CASSIWTGDNQPQHF. Combining the CDR3 with reference TRBV5-1 and TRBJ1-5 gives the whole variable domain KAGVTQTPRYLIKTRGQQVTLSCSPISGHRSVSWYQQTPGQGLQFLFEYFSETQRNKGNFPGRFSGRQFSNSRSEMNVSTLELGDSALYLCASSIWTGDNQPQHFGDGTRLSIL.

The gene calls are TRBV30 and TRBJ2-2; 9 nucleotides line up with TRBD1. With 0 bases clipped from V and 7 bases from J, the junction kept 6 bases outside the gene matches. The CDR3 sequence is 15 residues long. CDR1 is GTSNPN and CDR2 is SVGIG in the germline V gene (reference sequence). CDR3 sequence reads: CAWSVQTGGIGELFF. CDR3 DNA sequence: TGTGCCTGGAGTGTACAGACAGGGGGGATCGGGGAGCTGTTTTTT.

The J gene is TRBJ2-1, the V gene TRBV27, with D unclear. Trimming took 3 bases from V and 5 from J, leaving 5 bases between them. The V gene's germline CDR1 is MNHEY and CDR2 SMNVEV (reference sequence). The CDR3 is 12 amino acids. As DNA, the CDR3 is TGTGCCAGCAGTTTTGTAGACAATGAGCAGTTCTTC. Translating gives CASSFVDNEQFF.

As for this clone: One junction end does not reproduce the germline sequence, and a read error may be involved. The rearrangement uses TRBV6-5 and TRBJ1-2; tentative D call: TRBD1 (6 bases). The germline gives CDR1 MNHEY, CDR2 SVGAGI. CDR3 length equals 14 residues. The DNA for the CDR3 is TGTGCCAGCAGTGGGGGGGACAAGCTGCATGGCTACCCCTTC. It specifies CASSGGDKLHGYPF.

This clone was seen a few times. The chain carries TRBV7-9 and TRBJ2-5, with TRBD2 matching 13 bases. This CDR3 is built from 15 residues. The germline CDR1 and CDR2 sequences are SEHNR and FQNEAQ (reference sequence). After removal of 11 bases from V and 2 bases from J, the junction contained 8 bases not matched to a gene. The CDR3 spells CAGRLAGGPQETQYF. In nucleotides, the CDR3 is TGTGCCGGAAGACTAGCGGGAGGCCCGCAAGAGACCCAGTACTTC.